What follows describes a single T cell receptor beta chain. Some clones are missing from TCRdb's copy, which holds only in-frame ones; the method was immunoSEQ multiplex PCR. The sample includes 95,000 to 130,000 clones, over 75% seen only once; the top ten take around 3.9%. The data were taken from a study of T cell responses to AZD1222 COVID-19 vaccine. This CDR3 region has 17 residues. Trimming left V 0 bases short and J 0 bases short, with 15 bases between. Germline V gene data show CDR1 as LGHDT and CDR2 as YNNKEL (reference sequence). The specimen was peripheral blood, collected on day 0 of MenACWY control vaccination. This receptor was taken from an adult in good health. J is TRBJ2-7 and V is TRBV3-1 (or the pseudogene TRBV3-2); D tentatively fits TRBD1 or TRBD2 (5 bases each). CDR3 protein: CASSQDTFGTFSYEQYF. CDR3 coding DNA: TGTGCCAGCAGCCAAGATACTTTTGGGACGTTCTCCTACGAGCAGTACTTC.